These 25 T cell receptor beta chains were sequenced from one sample in a study of T cell clusters in autoimmune cytopenias. TRB rearrangements were amplified by touch-down multiplex PCR with mixed TRB-A/B primers. TCRdb re-called the multiplex PCR reads and catalogs CDR3 proteins one per entry, DNA excluded. The sample spans roughly 4,000 distinct CDR3 sequences; the ten largest clones claim roughly a fifth. TRB was amplified from about 260 ng of peripheral blood genomic DNA per sample. Another study also made use of these data, one on T cell repertoires in aging, cancer and after chemotherapy.

Sequencing was performed on peripheral blood. Receptors were obtained from a human donor in good health.

This clonotype is medium-sized by frequency. V is TRBV6-5 and J is TRBJ1-1; TCRdb proposes TRBD1, but this gene call is untestable without DNA. Germline loops: CDR1 MNHEY, CDR2 SVGAGI. The CDR3 has 13 amino acids. CDR3 in amino acids: CASTLGTGVEAFF.

According to its frequency, this clonotype is medium-sized. The rearrangement uses TRBV29-1 and TRBJ1-2. CDR3 length: 13 residues. Germline CDR1 and CDR2: SQVTM and ANQGSEA. CDR3 sequence: CSVDPIREGGYTF.

V and J are TRBV5-1 and TRBJ2-1. Germline assignment: CDR1 SGHRS and CDR2 YFSETQ. The CDR3 length is 13 residues. Here the CDR3 reads CASRLAGLNEQFF.

Considering frequency, this clonotype is medium-sized. The chain has TRBV19 and TRBJ2-5; without DNA, the TCRdb call of TRBD1 cannot be checked. The CDR3 is 17 residues long. The germline gives CDR1 LNHDA, CDR2 SQIVND (reference sequence). CDR3 region: CASSISYTGEFGETQYF.

The rearrangement links TRBV24-1 to TRBJ2-5; TCRdb proposes TRBD1, but this gene call is untestable without DNA. This CDR3 spans 16 amino acids. The germline gives CDR1 KGHDR, CDR2 SFDVKD. The CDR3 protein is CATKAQGVEVQETQYF.

J is TRBJ1-5 and V is TRBV7-9; with no DNA, the TCRdb D assignment of TRBD1 cannot be verified. This CDR3 is 15 amino acids long. Germline V gene data show CDR1 as SEHNR and CDR2 as FQNEAQ (reference sequence). CDR3 sequence: CASSDLQGKGQPQHF.

This chain connects TRBV11-2 to TRBJ1-2; the TCRdb D gene call, TRBD1, has no DNA to confirm it. The CDR3 loop spans 14 amino acids. Germline-derived CDR1 and CDR2 are SGHAT and FQNNGV. This CDR3 is CASSSNRGSYGYTF. Using reference TRBV11-2 and TRBJ1-2 for the parts outside the CDR3, the full variable domain is EAGVAQSPRYKIIEKRQSVAFWCNPISGHATLYWYQQILGQGPKLLIQFQNNGVVDDSQLPKDRFSAERLKGVDSTLKIQPAKLEDSAVYLCASSSNRGSYGYTFGSGTRLTVV.

Measured by frequency, this clonotype is medium-sized. The rearrangement links TRBV5-6 to TRBJ2-5. The germline V gene has CDR1 SGHDT and CDR2 YYEEEE. The CDR3 runs to 14 residues. Here the CDR3 reads CASHRRGNQETQYF.

This clonotype is medium-sized by frequency. The gene calls are TRBV29-1 and TRBJ2-1. The germline CDR1 and CDR2 sequences are SQVTM and ANQGSEA. CDR3 length: 13 residues. The CDR3 here is CSVGWVENNEQFF.

The rearrangement uses TRBV20-1 and TRBJ2-4; the D call from TCRdb, TRBD1, cannot be confirmed without DNA. This CDR3 has 16 amino acids. CDR1 is DFQATT and CDR2 is SNEGSKA in the germline V gene (reference sequence). This chain's CDR3 is CSATPDLGGAKNIQYF.

This clonotype is medium-sized by frequency. The V call is TRBV19, the J call TRBJ1-5; TCRdb proposes TRBD1, but this gene call is untestable without DNA. CDR1 and CDR2 from the germline V gene are LNHDA and SQIVND (reference sequence). The CDR3 extends over 13 amino acids. Here the CDR3 reads CASTRDIYQPQHF. Drawing the rest from reference TRBV19 and TRBJ1-5, the complete variable domain is DGGITQSPKYLFRKEGQNVTLSCEQNLNHDAMYWYRQDPGQGLRLIYYSQIVNDFQKGDIAEGYSVSREKKESFPLTVTSAQKNPTAFYLCASTRDIYQPQHFGDGTRLSIL.

This clonotype ranks as medium-sized (0.01 to 0.1%) in terms of frequency. The chain couples TRBV11-1 to TRBJ2-5. There are 16 residues in the CDR3. The germline gives CDR1 SGHAT, CDR2 FQDESV (reference sequence). The CDR3 sequence: CASSFRGRSSQETQYF.

This rearrangement joins TRBV7-9 to TRBJ1-6. CDR3 size: 14 residues. The germline V gene has CDR1 SEHNR and CDR2 FQNEAQ (reference sequence). The chain's CDR3 is CASSLGMEASPLHF.

This chain joins TRBV18 and TRBJ2-4; no DNA is available, so the TRBD1 call from TCRdb remains unchecked. The CDR3 length is 17 residues. The germline gives CDR1 KGHSH, CDR2 LQKENI. The CDR3 protein is CASSPWGNGGPGNIQYF.

This clonotype is classed as medium-sized by frequency. The rearrangement uses TRBV6-1 and TRBJ2-1; TCRdb reports TRBD2, a call that lacks DNA to check it against. CDR3 length: 16 amino acids. The germline CDR1 and CDR2 sequences are MNHNS and SASEGT. CDR3 sequence reads: CASRPGLRQGGNEQFF.

This chain uses TRBV6-1 with TRBJ2-7; TCRdb's D call, TRBD1, is unchecked because there is no DNA. Germline loops: CDR1 MNHNS, CDR2 SASEGT. The CDR3 consists of 16 residues. The CDR3 loop is CASSRRWGQGTYEQYF.

By frequency, this clonotype registers medium-sized (0.01 to 0.1%). The rearrangement joins TRBV5-6 to TRBJ1-1. The CDR3 consists of 15 residues. CDR1 SGHDT and CDR2 YYEEEE come from the germline V gene. The CDR3 region is CASSWGRTMNTEAFF.

The chain employs TRBV4-2 and TRBJ1-1; TCRdb's D call, TRBD1, is unchecked because there is no DNA. The length of the CDR3 is 13 residues. The germline V gene has CDR1 LGHNA and CDR2 YNFKEQ. CDR3 loop: CASSRTGTGEAFF.

The rearrangement joins TRBV12-3 or TRBV12-4 to TRBJ1-6; TCRdb gives TRBD1 as the D gene, but with no DNA this cannot be confirmed. This CDR3 has 14 residues. This chain's CDR3 is CASRGTGGNSPLHF.

This chain joins TRBV10-1 and TRBJ2-3; absent DNA, TCRdb's TRBD2 call cannot be checked. The CDR3 covers 16 residues. Germline V gives CDR1 WNHNN, CDR2 SYGVQD (reference sequence). The CDR3 spells CASSQTSGGAMDTQYF.

The chain is built from TRBV10-3 and TRBJ2-2. CDR1 and CDR2 (germline): ENHRY, SYGVKD. The length of the CDR3 is 13 residues. CDR3: CAISGVNTGELFF.

This clonotype counts as medium-sized by frequency. The chain recombines TRBV19 with TRBJ1-1. CDR1 is LNHDA, CDR2 SQIVND, per germline (reference sequence). This CDR3 contains 17 residues. CDR3 loop: CASSIGWGRRENTEAFF. The full variable domain, in which reference TRBV19 and TRBJ1-1 provide the parts outside the CDR3, is DGGITQSPKYLFRKEGQNVTLSCEQNLNHDAMYWYRQDPGQGLRLIYYSQIVNDFQKGDIAEGYSVSREKKESFPLTVTSAQKNPTAFYLCASSIGWGRRENTEAFFGQGTRLTVV.

This clonotype is identified as medium-sized from frequency. The chain uses TRBV5-5 and TRBJ2-1; TCRdb picks TRBD1, but there is no DNA to check that call. The CDR3 spans 15 residues. Per germline, CDR1 SGHKS and CDR2 YYEKEE (reference sequence). CDR3 amino acids: CASSPSGTSLGEQFF.

In terms of frequency, this clonotype is medium-sized. The V call is TRBV27, the J call TRBJ1-1. The CDR3 has 13 amino acids. The germline V gene has CDR1 MNHEY and CDR2 SMNVEV (reference sequence). CDR3 region: CASRRRDNTEAFF.

The genes are TRBV4-2 and TRBJ2-5; TCRdb reports TRBD2, a call that lacks DNA to check it against. From germline, CDR1 is LGHNA and CDR2 YNFKEQ. This CDR3 comprises 18 residues. CDR3: CASSQDRRTSGGAIPQYF.